These 4 T cell receptor beta chains came from one sample sequenced in a study of CD4 T cells in relation to SARS-CoV-2 and coronaviruses (dated by TCRdb to 2020 to 2022). CD4+ T cells from unexposed donors were collected before the COVID-19 pandemic (2011-2018). After about 9 days of culture, CD4+ T cells were isolated with the EasySep CD4+ T cell isolation kit. Library method: the immunoSEQ multiplex PCR assay. TCRdb's version of the immuneACCESS table is confined to in-frame rearrangements and falls short of the full clone set. An unresolved V gene accounts for under half of the shortfall where checked; the remainder is of unknown origin. This sample comprises about 24,000 clones, less than 85% of them detected only once. Roughly 18% of the sample goes to the ten largest clones. No antigen has been identified for these receptors. The sequencing input was CD4+ T cells from PBMCs, cultured in vitro. Receptors originate from a human donor in good health.

This chain joins TRBV30 and TRBJ1-6; a possible D gene is TRBD1 (5 bases). The CDR3 covers 14 residues. Trimming removed 0 bases from V and 7 bases from J, with 10 bases in between. The germline CDR1 and CDR2 sequences are GTSNPN and SVGIG (reference sequence). The chain's CDR3 is CAWSVKGWNSPLHF. The CDR3 DNA is TGTGCCTGGAGTGTAAAGGGGTGGAATTCACCCCTCCACTTT.

The genes are TRBV7-9 and TRBJ2-7; TRBD2 aligns across 14 bases. The CDR3 has 15 residues. CDR1 and CDR2 (germline): SEHNR, FQNEAQ (reference sequence). The V segment lost 5 bases and the J segment 6 bases; nucleotides outside the gene matches: 6. The CDR3 bases are TGTGCCAGCAGCGTCGGACTAGCGGGAGGTAGCGAGCAGTACTTC. This codes for CASSVGLAGGSEQYF.

The gene calls are TRBV5-1 and TRBJ2-3; TRBD1 is a possible D gene (5 bases). The CDR3 is 14 amino acids. The V gene's germline CDR1 is SGHRS and CDR2 YFSETQ. V was clipped by 4 bases and J by 1 base, with 10 bases between them. The CDR3 here is CASSLQTGTDTQYF. As DNA, the CDR3 is TGCGCCAGCAGCCTCCAGACAGGCACAGATACGCAGTATTTT.

This chain connects TRBV6-1 to TRBJ2-7; D is possibly TRBD2 (5 bases). This CDR3 is 18 amino acids long. Trimming pared 2 bases from V and 1 base from J, leaving 21 bases between. Germline assignment: CDR1 MNHNS and CDR2 SASEGT. The CDR3 region is CASSELSGNPTRSYEQYF. As DNA, the CDR3 is TGTGCCAGCAGTGAACTGTCCGGGAACCCGACGAGGTCCTACGAGCAGTACTTC.